These 9 T cell receptor beta chains were all obtained from the same sample, sequenced in a study of blood T cell repertoires in COVID-19. Repertoires were generated with immunoSEQ multiplex PCR, while TCRdb's copy carries only in-frame clones and drops some. Of some 300,000 clones in the sample, 90% were seen once. The material sequenced was peripheral blood. The receptors here all came from a middle-aged woman with COVID-19, enrolled during active disease.

The gene calls are TRBV3-1 (or the pseudogene TRBV3-2) and TRBJ2-2; 9 bases map to TRBD1. Trimming at V came to 4 bases and at J to 4 bases, leaving 10 bases not matched to a gene. The CDR3 covers 17 residues. Germline V gene lookup returns CDR1 LGHDT and CDR2 YNNKEL (reference sequence). The CDR3 DNA reads as TGTGCCAGCAGCCTCAGCTCGGGACAGGGAGTCACCGGGGAGCTGTTTTTT. The encoded protein is CASSLSSGQGVTGELFF.

V is TRBV10-3 and J is TRBJ2-5; 8 bases fit TRBD1. J was trimmed by 3 bases and V by 3 bases; bases with no gene match: 3. The CDR3 has 14 amino acids. In germline, CDR1 is ENHRY, CDR2 SYGVKD. DNA of the CDR3: TGTGCCATCAGTGAACGGACAGGGAAAGAGACCCAGTACTTC. It is translated as CAISERTGKETQYF.

This chain uses TRBV2 with TRBJ1-4; tentatively, D is TRBD1 (5 bases). Trimming took off 2 bases at V and 8 bases at J, with 9 bases between the two ends. The CDR3 runs 13 residues. Germline V gene data show CDR1 as SNHLY and CDR2 as FYNNEI. CDR3 in amino acids: CASSEYRREKLFF. The CDR3 DNA is TGTGCCAGCAGTGAATACAGGCGAGAAAAACTGTTTTTT.

This sequence joins TRBV5-5 and TRBJ1-2; D unresolved. Germline V gives CDR1 SGHKS, CDR2 YYEKEE (reference sequence). This CDR3 has 14 residues. The V end lost 4 bases, the J end lost 4 bases, and 14 bases lay between the germline ends. This CDR3 reads CASSTLWSGYGYTF. The DNA of the CDR3 is TGTGCCAGCAGCACCCTTTGGTCAGGCTATGGCTACACCTTC.

The chain combines TRBV20-1 with TRBJ2-5, with 8 positions matching TRBD1. V lost 3 bases and J lost 5; bases outside the gene matches: 11. This CDR3 has 15 amino acids. Per germline, CDR1 DFQATT and CDR2 SNEGSKA (reference sequence). In nucleotides, the CDR3 is TGCAGTGCTAGTGCTCCGGGACAGGTTTTGGAGACCCAGTACTTC. It yields the protein CSASAPGQVLETQYF.

The rearrangement links TRBV9 to TRBJ1-4; no clear D. This CDR3 is built from 14 residues. Trimming took 4 bases from V and 2 from J, leaving 9 bases between them. From germline, CDR1 is SGDLS and CDR2 YYNGEE. CDR3 in DNA: TGTGCCAGCAGCCAACAGCCTACTAATGAAAAACTGTTTTTT. Protein product: CASSQQPTNEKLFF.

The rearrangement uses TRBV9 and TRBJ1-5; maybe TRBD1 (6 bases). Germline V lookup: CDR1 SGDLS, CDR2 YYNGEE. V dropped 0 bases and J dropped 7 bases, with 14 bases sitting between them. The CDR3 consists of 15 residues. The CDR3 loop is CASSVAGQPEQPQHF. The CDR3 nucleotides are TGTGCCAGCAGCGTAGCAGGACAGCCCGAACAGCCCCAGCATTTT.

This sequence joins TRBV19 and TRBJ1-2, with TRBD1 matching over 8 bases. Trimming took 2 bases from V and 4 from J; bases not matched to a gene: 3. The CDR3 is 14 amino acids. Germline V gene lookup returns CDR1 LNHDA and CDR2 SQIVND (reference sequence). CDR3 residues: CASSIRQGSYGYTF. The CDR3 bases are TGTGCCAGTAGTATACGACAGGGGTCCTATGGCTACACCTTC. Complete variable domain (other parts from reference TRBV19 and TRBJ1-2): DGGITQSPKYLFRKEGQNVTLSCEQNLNHDAMYWYRQDPGQGLRLIYYSQIVNDFQKGDIAEGYSVSREKKESFPLTVTSAQKNPTAFYLCASSIRQGSYGYTFGSGTRLTVV.

The J gene is TRBJ1-6, the V gene TRBV5-6; D is possibly TRBD1 (6 bases). The germline V gene encodes CDR1 SGHDT and CDR2 YYEEEE. This CDR3 region has 16 residues. V lost 0 bases, J lost 10 bases, and 17 bases lay in between. The CDR3 region has the DNA TGTGCCAGCAGCTTGGCGTACGGCAGGGGTCGCTCACCCCTCCACTTT. This gives the protein CASSLAYGRGRSPLHF.